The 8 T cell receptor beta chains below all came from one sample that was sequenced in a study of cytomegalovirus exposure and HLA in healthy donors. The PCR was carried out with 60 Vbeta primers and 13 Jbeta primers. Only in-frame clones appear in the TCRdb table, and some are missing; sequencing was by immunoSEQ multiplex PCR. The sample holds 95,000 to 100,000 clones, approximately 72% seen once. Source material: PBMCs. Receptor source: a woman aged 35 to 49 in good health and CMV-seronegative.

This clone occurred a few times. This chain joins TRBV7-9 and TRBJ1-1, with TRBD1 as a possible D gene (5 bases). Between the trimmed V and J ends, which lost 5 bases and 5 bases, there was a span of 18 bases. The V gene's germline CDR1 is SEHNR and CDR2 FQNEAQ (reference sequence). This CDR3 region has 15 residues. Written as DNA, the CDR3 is TGTGCCAGCAGCCCCCGGGGGGGATACAGTACTGAAGCTTTCTTT. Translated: CASSPRGGYSTEAFF.

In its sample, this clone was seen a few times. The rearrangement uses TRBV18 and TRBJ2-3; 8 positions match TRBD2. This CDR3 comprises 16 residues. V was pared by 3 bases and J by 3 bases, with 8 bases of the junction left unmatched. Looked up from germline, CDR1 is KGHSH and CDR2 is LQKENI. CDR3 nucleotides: TGTGCCAGCTCACCGGTACGGGGGGGCGAAACAGATACGCAGTATTTT. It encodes CASSPVRGGETDTQYF.

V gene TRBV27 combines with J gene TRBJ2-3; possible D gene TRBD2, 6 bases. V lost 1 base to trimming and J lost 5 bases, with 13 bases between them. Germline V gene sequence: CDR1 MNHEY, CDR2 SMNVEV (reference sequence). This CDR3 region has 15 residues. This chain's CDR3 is CASSLFWDSGDTQYF. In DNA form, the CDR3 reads TGTGCCAGCAGTTTATTTTGGGACTCGGGAGATACGCAGTATTTT.

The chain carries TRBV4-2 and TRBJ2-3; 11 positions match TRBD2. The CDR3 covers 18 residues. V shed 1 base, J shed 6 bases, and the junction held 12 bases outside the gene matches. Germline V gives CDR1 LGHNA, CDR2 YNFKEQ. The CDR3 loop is CASSQGETSGSGWDTQYF. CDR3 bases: TGTGCCAGCAGCCAAGGTGAAACTAGCGGGAGTGGTTGGGATACGCAGTATTTT.

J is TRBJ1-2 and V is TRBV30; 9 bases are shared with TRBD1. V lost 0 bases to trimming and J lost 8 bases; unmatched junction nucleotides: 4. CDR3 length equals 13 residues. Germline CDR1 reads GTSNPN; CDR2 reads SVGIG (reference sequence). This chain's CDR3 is CAWSVQGAHGYTF. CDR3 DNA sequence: TGTGCCTGGAGTGTACAGGGGGCGCACGGCTACACCTTC. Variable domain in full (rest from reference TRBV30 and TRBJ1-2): SQTIHQWPATLVQPVGSPLSLECTVEGTSNPNLYWYRQAAGRGLQLLFYSVGIGQISSEVPQNLSASRPQDRQFILSSKKLLLSDSGFYLCAWSVQGAHGYTFGSGTRLTVV.

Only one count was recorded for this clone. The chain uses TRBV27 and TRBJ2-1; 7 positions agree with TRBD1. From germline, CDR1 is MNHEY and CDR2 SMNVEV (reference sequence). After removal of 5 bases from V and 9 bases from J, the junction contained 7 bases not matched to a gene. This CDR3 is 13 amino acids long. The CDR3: CASSPRQGGEQFF. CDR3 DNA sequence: TGTGCCAGCAGTCCCAGACAGGGCGGTGAGCAGTTCTTC.

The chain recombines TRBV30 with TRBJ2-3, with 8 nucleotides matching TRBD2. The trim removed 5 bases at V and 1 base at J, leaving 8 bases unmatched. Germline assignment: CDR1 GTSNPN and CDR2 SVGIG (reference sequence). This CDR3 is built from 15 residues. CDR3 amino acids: CAWGRLAGGTDTQYF. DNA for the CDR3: TGTGCCTGGGGAAGGCTAGCGGGCGGCACAGATACGCAGTATTTT. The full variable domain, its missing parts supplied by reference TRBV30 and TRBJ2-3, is SQTIHQWPATLVQPVGSPLSLECTVEGTSNPNLYWYRQAAGRGLQLLFYSVGIGQISSEVPQNLSASRPQDRQFILSSKKLLLSDSGFYLCAWGRLAGGTDTQYFGPGTRLTVL.

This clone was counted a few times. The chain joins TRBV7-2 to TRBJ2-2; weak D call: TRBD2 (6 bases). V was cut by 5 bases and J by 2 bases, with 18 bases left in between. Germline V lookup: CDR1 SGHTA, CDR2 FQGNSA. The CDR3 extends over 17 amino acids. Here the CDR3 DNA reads TGTGCCAGCAGCCTCGGGCGGGGACTGAGCAACACCGGGGAGCTGTTTTTT. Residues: CASSLGRGLSNTGELFF.